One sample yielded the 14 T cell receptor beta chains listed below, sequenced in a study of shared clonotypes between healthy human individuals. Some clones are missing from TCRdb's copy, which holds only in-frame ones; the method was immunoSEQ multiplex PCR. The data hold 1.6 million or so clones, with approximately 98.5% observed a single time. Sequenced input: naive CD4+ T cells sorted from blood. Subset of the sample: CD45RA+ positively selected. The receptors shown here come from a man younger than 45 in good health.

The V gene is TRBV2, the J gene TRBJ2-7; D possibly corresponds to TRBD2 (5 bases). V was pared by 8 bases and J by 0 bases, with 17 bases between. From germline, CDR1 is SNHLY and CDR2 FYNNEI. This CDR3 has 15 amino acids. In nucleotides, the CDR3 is TGTGCCAGCGAGACTACTATAGAGAGCTCCTACGAGCAGTACTTC. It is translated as CASETTIESSYEQYF.

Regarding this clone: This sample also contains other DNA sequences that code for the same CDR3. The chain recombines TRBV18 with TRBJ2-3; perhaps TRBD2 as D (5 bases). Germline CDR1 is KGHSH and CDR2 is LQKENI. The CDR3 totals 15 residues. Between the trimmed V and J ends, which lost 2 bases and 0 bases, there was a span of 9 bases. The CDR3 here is CASSPSPGSTDTQYF. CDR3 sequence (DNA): TGTGCCAGCTCACCATCTCCGGGAAGCACAGATACGCAGTATTTT.

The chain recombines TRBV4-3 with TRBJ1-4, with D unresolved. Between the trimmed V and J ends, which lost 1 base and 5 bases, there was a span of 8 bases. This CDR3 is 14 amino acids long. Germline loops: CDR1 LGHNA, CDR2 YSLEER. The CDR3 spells CASSQGHANEKLFF. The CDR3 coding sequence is TGCGCCAGCAGCCAAGGGCATGCAAATGAAAAACTGTTTTTT.

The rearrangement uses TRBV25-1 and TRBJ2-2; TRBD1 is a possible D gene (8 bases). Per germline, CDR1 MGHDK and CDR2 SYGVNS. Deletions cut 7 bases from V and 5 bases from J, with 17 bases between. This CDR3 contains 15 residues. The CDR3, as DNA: TGTGCCAGCATAGGTGGACAGGGAGGGACCGGGGAGCTGTTTTTT. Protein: CASIGGQGGTGELFF.

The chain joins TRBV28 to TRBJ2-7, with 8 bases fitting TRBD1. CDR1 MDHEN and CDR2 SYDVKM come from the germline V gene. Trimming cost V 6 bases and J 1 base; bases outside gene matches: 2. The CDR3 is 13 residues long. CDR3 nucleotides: TGTGCCAGCAGGTGGACAGGGTCCTACGAGCAGTACTTC. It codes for CASRWTGSYEQYF.

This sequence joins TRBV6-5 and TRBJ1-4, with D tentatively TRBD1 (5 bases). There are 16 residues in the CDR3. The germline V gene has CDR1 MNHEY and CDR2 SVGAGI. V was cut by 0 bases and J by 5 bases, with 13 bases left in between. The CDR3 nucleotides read TGTGCCAGCAGTTACTCCCCACAGGCGTGGAATGAAAAACTGTTTTTT. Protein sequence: CASSYSPQAWNEKLFF.

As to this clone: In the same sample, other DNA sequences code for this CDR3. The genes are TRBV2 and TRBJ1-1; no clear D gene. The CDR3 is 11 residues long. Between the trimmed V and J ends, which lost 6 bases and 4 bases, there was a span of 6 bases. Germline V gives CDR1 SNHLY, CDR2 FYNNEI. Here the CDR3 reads CASRKGTEAFF. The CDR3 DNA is TGTGCCAGCAGAAAGGGCACTGAAGCTTTCTTT. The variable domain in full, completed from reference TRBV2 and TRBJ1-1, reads EPEVTQTPSHQVTQMGQEVILRCVPISNHLYFYWYRQILGQKVEFLVSFYNNEISEKSEIFDDQFSVERPDGSNFTLKIRSTKLEDSAMYFCASRKGTEAFFGQGTRLTVV.

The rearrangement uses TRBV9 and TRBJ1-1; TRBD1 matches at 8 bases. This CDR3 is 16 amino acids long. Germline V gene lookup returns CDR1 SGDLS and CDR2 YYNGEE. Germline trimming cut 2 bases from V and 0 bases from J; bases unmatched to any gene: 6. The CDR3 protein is CASSVRDRSMNTEAFF. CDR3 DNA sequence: TGTGCCAGCAGCGTCCGGGACAGGTCAATGAACACTGAAGCTTTCTTT.

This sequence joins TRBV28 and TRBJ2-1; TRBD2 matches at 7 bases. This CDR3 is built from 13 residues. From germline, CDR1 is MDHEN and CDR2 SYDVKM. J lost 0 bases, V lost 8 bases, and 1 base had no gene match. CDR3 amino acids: CASQRDSYNEQFF. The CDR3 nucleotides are TGTGCCAGCCAGCGGGACTCCTACAATGAGCAGTTCTTC. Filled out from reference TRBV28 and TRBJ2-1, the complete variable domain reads DVKVTQSSRYLVKRTGEKVFLECVQDMDHENMFWYRQDPGLGLRLIYFSYDVKMKEKGDIPEGYSVSREKKERFSLILESASTNQTSMYLCASQRDSYNEQFFGPGTRLTVL.

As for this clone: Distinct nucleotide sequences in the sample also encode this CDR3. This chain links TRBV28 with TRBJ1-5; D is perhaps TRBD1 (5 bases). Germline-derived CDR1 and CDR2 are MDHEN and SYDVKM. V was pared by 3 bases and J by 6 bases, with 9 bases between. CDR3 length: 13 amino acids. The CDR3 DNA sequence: TGTGCCAGCAGTTTCCGGGGGTCTCAGCCCCAGCATTTT. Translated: CASSFRGSQPQHF.

CDR3 coding DNA: TGTGCCAGCAGGCGGAACCCGGGACTAGCGGGAGGGGAGACCCAGTACTTC. Residues: CASRRNPGLAGGETQYF. The rearrangement uses TRBV7-9 and TRBJ2-5; 16 positions agree with TRBD2. This CDR3 region has 17 residues. Per the germline V gene, CDR1 is SEHNR and CDR2 is FQNEAQ (reference sequence). V gave up 6 bases and J gave up 5 bases; unmatched junction bases: 9.

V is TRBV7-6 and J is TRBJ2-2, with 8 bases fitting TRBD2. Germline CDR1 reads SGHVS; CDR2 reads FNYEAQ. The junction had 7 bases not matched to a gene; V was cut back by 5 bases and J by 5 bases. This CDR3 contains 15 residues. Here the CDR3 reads CASSRGGSRTGELFF. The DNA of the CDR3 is TGTGCCAGCAGCCGCGGGGGGAGTAGGACCGGGGAGCTGTTTTTT.

The CDR3 DNA is TGCGCCAGCAGCTTGGAGCGTAGGGGCATTCAGTACTTC. Its protein product is CASSLERRGIQYF. V and J are TRBV5-1 and TRBJ2-4, with TRBD1 as a possible D gene (5 bases). The CDR3 contains 13 residues. Trimming stripped 0 bases from V and 9 bases from J, with 10 bases between. Germline loops: CDR1 SGHRS, CDR2 YFSETQ.

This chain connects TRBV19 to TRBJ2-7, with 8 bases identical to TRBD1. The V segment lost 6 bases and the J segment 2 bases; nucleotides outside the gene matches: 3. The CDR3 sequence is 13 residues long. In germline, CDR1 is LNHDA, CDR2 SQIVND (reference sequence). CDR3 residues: CASSGQGPYEQYF. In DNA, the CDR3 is TGTGCCAGTAGCGGACAGGGACCCTACGAGCAGTACTTC.